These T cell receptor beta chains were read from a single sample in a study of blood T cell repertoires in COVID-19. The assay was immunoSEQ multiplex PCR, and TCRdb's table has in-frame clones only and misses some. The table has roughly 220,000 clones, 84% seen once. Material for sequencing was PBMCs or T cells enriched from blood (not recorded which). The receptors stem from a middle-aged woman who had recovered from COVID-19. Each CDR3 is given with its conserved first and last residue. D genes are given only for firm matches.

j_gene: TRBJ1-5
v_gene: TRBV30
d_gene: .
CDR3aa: CAWSASTVPNQPQHF

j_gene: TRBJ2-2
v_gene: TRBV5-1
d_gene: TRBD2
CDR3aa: CASRPGTSGRATGELFF

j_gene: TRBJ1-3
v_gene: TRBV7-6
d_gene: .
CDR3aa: CASSLAGRAGNTIYF

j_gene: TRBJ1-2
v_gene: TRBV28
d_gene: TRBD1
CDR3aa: CASSLRGGYYGYTF

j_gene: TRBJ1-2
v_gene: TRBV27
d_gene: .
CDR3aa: CASRAAGVPYGYTF

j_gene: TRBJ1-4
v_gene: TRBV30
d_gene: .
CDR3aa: CAWSSNEKLFF

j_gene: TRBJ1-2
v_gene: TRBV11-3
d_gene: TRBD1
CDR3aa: CASSSDREGYGYTF

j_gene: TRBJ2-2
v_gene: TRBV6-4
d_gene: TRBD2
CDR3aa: CASSVTSGYTGELFF

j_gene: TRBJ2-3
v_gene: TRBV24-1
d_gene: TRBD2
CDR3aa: CATSEASGRNGDTQYF

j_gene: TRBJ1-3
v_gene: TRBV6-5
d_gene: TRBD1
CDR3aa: CASTWDRAGNTIYF

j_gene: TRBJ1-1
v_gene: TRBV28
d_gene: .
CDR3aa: CASSFLRLGEAFF

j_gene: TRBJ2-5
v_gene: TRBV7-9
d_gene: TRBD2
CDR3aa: CASSLLAGEETQYF

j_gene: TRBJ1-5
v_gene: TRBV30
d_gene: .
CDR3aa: CAWSATGEPQHF

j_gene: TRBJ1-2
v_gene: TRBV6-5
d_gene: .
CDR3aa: CASGGGLTGYTF

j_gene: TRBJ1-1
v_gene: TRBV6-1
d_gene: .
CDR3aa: CASSEIYGRNDEAFF

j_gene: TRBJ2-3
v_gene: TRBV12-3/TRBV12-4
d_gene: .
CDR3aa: CASSSFGSNTQYF

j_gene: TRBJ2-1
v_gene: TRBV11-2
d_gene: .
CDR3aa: CASSPRRVGSSYNEQFF

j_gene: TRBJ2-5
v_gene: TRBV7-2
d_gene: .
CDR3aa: CASSLRRAQETQYF

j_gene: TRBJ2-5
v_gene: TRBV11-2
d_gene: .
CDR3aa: CASSFTRKETQYF

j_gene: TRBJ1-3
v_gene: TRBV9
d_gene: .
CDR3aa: CASSVEEYSGNTIYF

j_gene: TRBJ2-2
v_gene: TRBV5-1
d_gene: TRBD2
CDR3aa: CASSFSGRADGELFF

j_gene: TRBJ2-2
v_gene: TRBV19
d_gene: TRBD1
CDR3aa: CASSDRGTGELFF

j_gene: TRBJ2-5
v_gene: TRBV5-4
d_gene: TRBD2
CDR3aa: CASSLGAGAPPETQYF

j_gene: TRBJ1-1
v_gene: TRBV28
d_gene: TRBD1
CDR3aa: CASSSWGTGGEKNEAFF

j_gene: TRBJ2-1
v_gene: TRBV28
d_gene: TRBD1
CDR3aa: CASRRLGQGGSSYNEQFF

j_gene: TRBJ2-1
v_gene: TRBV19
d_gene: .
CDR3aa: CASSGLGARVEQFF

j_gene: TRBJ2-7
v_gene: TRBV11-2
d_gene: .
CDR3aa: CASSLSSSYEQYF

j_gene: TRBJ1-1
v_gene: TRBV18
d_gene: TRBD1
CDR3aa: CASSQMDRDTEAFF

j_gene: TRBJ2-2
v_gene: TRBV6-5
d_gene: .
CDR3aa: CASSSLASGTGELFF

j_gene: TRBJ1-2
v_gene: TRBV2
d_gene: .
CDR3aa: CASSEEGVYTF

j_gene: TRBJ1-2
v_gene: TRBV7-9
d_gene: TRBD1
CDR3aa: CASAGTGAAITF

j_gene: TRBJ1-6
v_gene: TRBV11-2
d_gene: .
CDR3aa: CASSEGVGSPLHF

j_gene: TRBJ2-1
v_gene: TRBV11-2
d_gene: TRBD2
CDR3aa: CASRDPSGRSPSSYNEQFF

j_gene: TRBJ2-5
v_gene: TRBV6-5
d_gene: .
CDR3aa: CASSHEAQETQYF

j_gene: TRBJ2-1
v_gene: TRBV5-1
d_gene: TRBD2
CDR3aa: CASSPAMSGRANPYNEQFF

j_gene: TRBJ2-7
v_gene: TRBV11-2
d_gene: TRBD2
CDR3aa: CASSPRGGWTYEQYF

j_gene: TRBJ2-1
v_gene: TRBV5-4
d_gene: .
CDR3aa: CASRRGNYNEQFF

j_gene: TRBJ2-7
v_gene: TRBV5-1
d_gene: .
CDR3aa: CASSLASDRTSGEQYF

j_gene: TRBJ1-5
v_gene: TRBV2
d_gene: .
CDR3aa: CASSEALRLTAFNQPQHF

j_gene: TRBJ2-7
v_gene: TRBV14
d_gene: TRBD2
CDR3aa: CASSPSGSLFYEQYF

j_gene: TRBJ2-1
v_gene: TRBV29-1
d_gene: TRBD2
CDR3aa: CSVLFGGGSSINEQFF

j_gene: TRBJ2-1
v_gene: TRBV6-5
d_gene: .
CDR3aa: CASQGEVGEQFF

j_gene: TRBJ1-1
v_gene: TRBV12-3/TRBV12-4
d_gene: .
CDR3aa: CASSTMNTEAFF

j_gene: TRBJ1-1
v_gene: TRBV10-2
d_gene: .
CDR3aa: CASTGGAEAFF

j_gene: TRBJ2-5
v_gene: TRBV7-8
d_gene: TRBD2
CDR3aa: CASSPRLAGVLYQETQYF

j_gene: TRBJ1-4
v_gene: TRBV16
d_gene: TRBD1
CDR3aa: CASSHYRGSAEKLFF

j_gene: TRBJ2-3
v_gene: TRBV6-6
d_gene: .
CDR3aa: CASTPSVKGGADTQYF

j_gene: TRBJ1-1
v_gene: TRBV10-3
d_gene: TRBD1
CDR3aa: CAISRQGRTEAFF

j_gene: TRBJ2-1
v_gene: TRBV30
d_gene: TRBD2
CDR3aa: CAWTYPAAGAKQFF

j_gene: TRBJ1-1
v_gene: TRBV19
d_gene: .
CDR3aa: CASSIGLSGVNTEAFF

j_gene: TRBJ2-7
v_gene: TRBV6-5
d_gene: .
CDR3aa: CASSSGGRNYEQYF

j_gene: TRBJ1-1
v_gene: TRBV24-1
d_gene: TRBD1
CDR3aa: CATSEGQGTYTEAFF

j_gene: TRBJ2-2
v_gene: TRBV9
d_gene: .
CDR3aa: CASSVTWGQGTGELFF

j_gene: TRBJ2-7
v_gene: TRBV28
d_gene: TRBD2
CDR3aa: CASSPSGSYEQYF

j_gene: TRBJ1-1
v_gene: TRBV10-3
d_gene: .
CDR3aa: CAISESEIAFF

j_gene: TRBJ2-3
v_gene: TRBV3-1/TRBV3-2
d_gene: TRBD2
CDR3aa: CASSPGLRLAGRTDTQYF

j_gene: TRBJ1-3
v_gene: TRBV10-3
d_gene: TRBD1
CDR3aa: CAISVGQGNTIYF

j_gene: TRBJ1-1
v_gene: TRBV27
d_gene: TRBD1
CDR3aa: CASSPGQGRNTEAFF

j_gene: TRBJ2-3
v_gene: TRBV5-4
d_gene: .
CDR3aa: CASSLAAGVGGTDTQYF